This T cell receptor (beta chain) was found in a study of graft-versus-host responses after intestinal transplantation. Points from the study as a whole: Within allografts, high graft-versus-host to host-versus-graft clonal ratios were seen among patients with graft-donor T cell macrochimerism.

Points on this clone: Its antigen is not identified.

The CDR3 loop spans 14 amino acids. The germline V gene encodes CDR1 LNHNV and CDR2 YYDKDF (reference sequence). V was shortened by 8 bases and J by 1 base, with 12 bases between the two germline ends. The repertoire was sequenced with immunoSEQ multiplex PCR; TCRdb's copy has only in-frame clones and lacks some. Among more than 75,000 clones listed, approximately 90% were seen once. The specimen was unstimulated CD4+ T cells sorted from spleen or lymph node cells, collected before transplant. This receptor was identified in a human donor who was the organ donor for an intestinal transplant. This chain uses TRBV15 with TRBJ2-4; tentatively, D is TRBD1 (6 bases). The CDR3 loop is CATLPGDAKNIQYF. CDR3 bases: TGTGCCACCCTCCCAGGGGACGCCAAAAACATTCAGTACTTC.